These 30 T cell receptor beta chains came from one sample sequenced in a study of read filtering for tumor transcriptome and immune sequencing. Molecular barcoded adaptors covering alpha/delta and beta/gamma chains were used on approximately 400 ng RNA. TCRdb re-analysed the reads in MiXCR, keeping a single row per CDR3 protein. The sample includes fewer than 150,000 distinct CDR3 sequences, roughly 13% seen only once; the top ten take more than 9.5%. Specimen: a population of CD138-negative cells sorted from bone marrow. These receptors all come from a donor at least 40 years old with multiple myeloma.

This clonotype was detected many times. The rearrangement uses TRBV3-1 and TRBJ2-1; the match to TRBD2 covers 9 bases. Trimming at V came to 1 base and at J to 0 bases, leaving 4 bases not matched to a gene. The CDR3 length is 17 residues. Germline assignment: CDR1 LGHDT and CDR2 YNNKEL (reference sequence). CDR3 bases: TGTGCCAGCAGCCAAGCATTAGCGGGGGTCTCCTACAATGAGCAGTTCTTC. The encoded protein is CASSQALAGVSYNEQFF.

This clonotype was seen at least ten times. V is TRBV5-4 and J is TRBJ1-5; D ambiguous. This CDR3 comprises 14 residues. Trimming left V 1 base short and J 0 bases short, with 5 bases between. Germline V gene data show CDR1 as SGHNT and CDR2 as YYREEE (reference sequence). CDR3 loop: CASSLLNSNQPQHF. The CDR3 bases are TGTGCCAGCAGCTTGTTGAATAGCAATCAGCCCCAGCATTTT.

The chain recombines TRBV7-2 with TRBJ1-1; 10 nucleotides match TRBD1. The CDR3 loop spans 14 amino acids. Germline CDR1 is SGHTA and CDR2 is FQGNSA. With 7 bases clipped from V and 8 bases from J, the junction kept 10 bases outside the gene matches. The CDR3 coding sequence is TGTGCCAGCAACACCGGGACAGGGGCCTCCGAAGCTTTCTTT. This gives the protein CASNTGTGASEAFF.

Comments on this clonotype: Because the CDR3 is missing its conserved closing phenylalanine or tryptophan, this is likely a read error. The rearrangement links TRBV5-6 to TRBJ2-5; D remains ambiguous. Trimming stripped 0 bases from V and 0 bases from J, with 12 bases between. Germline V lookup: CDR1 SGHDT, CDR2 YYEEEE. The CDR3 runs 16 residues. The CDR3 region is CASSLGTPADQETQYS. CDR3 nucleotide sequence: TGTGCCAGCAGCTTGGGGACCCCGGCGGACCAAGAGACCCAGTACTCC.

The chain joins TRBV2 to TRBJ2-3; 8 nucleotides agree with TRBD2. From germline, CDR1 is SNHLY and CDR2 FYNNEI. J lost 5 bases, V lost 5 bases, and 6 bases had no gene match. The CDR3 runs to 14 residues. CDR3 loop: CASSTGGHGDTQYF. The DNA of the CDR3 is TGTGCCAGCAGTACGGGGGGGCATGGAGATACGCAGTATTTT.

Concerning this clonotype: A read error may be the cause here, since a much bigger clone is one base away. This chain links TRBV12-3 or TRBV12-4 with TRBJ1-4, with D perhaps matching TRBD1 (6 bases). The CDR3 sequence is 13 residues long. As DNA, the CDR3 is TGTGCCAGCAGTTTACAGGGGAATGAAGAACTGTTTTTT. Its protein is CASSLQGNEELFF.

Many counts were recorded for this clonotype. The V gene is TRBV3-1, the J gene TRBJ2-1; D unclear. The CDR3 totals 15 residues. V was clipped by 2 bases and J by 3 bases, with 11 bases between them. CDR1 is LGHDT and CDR2 is YNNKEL in the germline V gene (reference sequence). DNA of the CDR3: TGTGCCAGCAGCCAACTACTAAAACTCTACAATGAGCAGTTCTTC. Translation gives CASSQLLKLYNEQFF.

The table lists this clonotype with many counts. The chain joins TRBV20-1 to TRBJ1-5, with a possible D match to TRBD1 (5 bases). V gave up 6 bases and J gave up 4 bases, with 16 bases separating them. The germline V gene has CDR1 DFQATT and CDR2 SNEGSKA (reference sequence). The CDR3 contains 14 residues. In DNA form, the CDR3 reads TGCAGTGCGGGGCTTGCGGCAATTAATCAGCCCCAGCATTTT. Translated, it gives CSAGLAAINQPQHF.

This clonotype occurred a few times. The chain recombines TRBV29-1 with TRBJ2-1; no firm D call. Trimming took 4 bases from V and 1 from J, leaving 11 bases between them. This CDR3 is built from 14 residues. In germline, CDR1 is SQVTM, CDR2 ANQGSEA. CDR3 sequence reads: CSVASQDSYNEQFF. The CDR3 DNA sequence: TGCAGCGTTGCCTCGCAGGATTCCTACAATGAGCAGTTCTTC.

This clonotype was detected ten times or more. The rearrangement uses TRBV7-2 and TRBJ2-5, with 7 nucleotides matching TRBD2. CDR3 size: 15 residues. The V gene end was trimmed by 10 bases and the J gene end by 8 bases; junction bases not matched to a gene: 19. Germline V CDR1 and CDR2: SGHTA, FQGNSA. CDR3 in DNA: TGTGCCACCTCAATAGTAGCGGGCCGCCCGGACACCCAGTACTTC. This sequence encodes CATSIVAGRPDTQYF. The full variable domain, in which reference TRBV7-2 and TRBJ2-5 provide the parts outside the CDR3, is GAGVSQSPSNKVTEKGKDVELRCDPISGHTALYWYRQSLGQGLEFLIYFQGNSAPDKSGLPSDRFSAERTGGSVSTLTIQRTQQEDSAVYLCATSIVAGRPDTQYFGPGTRLLVL.

At least ten counts were recorded for this clonotype. V gene TRBV5-1 combines with J gene TRBJ1-1, with a tentative D call TRBD1 (5 bases). CDR3 size: 14 residues. Germline V gene lookup returns CDR1 SGHRS and CDR2 YFSETQ. Trimming removed 4 bases at V and 6 bases at J, with 16 bases between. This chain's CDR3 is CASSPLGGSSEAFF. The CDR3 nucleotides read TGCGCCAGCAGCCCTCTGGGGGGTAGTTCTGAAGCTTTCTTT.

This clonotype has ten or more counts. This chain joins TRBV13 and TRBJ2-1, with 12 positions matching TRBD2. The germline V gene has CDR1 PRHDT and CDR2 FYEKMQ (reference sequence). The CDR3 sequence is 15 residues long. V lost 5 bases to trimming and J lost 9 bases; unmatched junction nucleotides: 8. The CDR3 loop is CASSPWTSGTSEQFF. CDR3 sequence (DNA): TGTGCCAGCAGCCCTTGGACTAGCGGGACATCTGAGCAGTTCTTC.

This clonotype was counted ten times or more. The gene calls are TRBV11-2 and TRBJ2-2, with 16 bases that match TRBD2. The CDR3 has 17 residues. Trimming took 6 bases from V and 5 from J; bases not matched to a gene: 6. Per the germline V gene, CDR1 is SGHAT and CDR2 is FQNNGV. The CDR3 DNA reads as TGTGCCAGCAGACCTGGGACTAGCGGGAGGGGGACCGGGGAGCTGTTTTTT. It is translated as CASRPGTSGRGTGELFF.

This clonotype has a handful of counts. One base away lies a much larger clone, so this may be a sequencing read error. It is likely a read error, because the conserved phenylalanine at the end of the CDR3 is missing. The J gene is TRBJ2-7, the V gene TRBV2; 7 bases match TRBD2. With 7 bases clipped from V and 5 bases from J, the junction kept 5 bases outside the gene matches. The germline CDR1 and CDR2 sequences are SNHLY and FYNNEI. The length of the CDR3 is 12 residues. CDR3 protein: CASKSSGDEQYS. In DNA, the CDR3 is TGTGCCAGCAAGTCTAGCGGCGACGAGCAGTACTCC.

The V call is TRBV28, the J call TRBJ1-1; tentatively, D is TRBD1 (5 bases). V was trimmed by 2 bases and J by 0 bases, leaving 13 bases between them. The germline gives CDR1 MDHEN, CDR2 SYDVKM. This CDR3 contains 16 residues. In DNA, the CDR3 is TGTGCCAGCAGTTTAGCCAGGGCAGGTCTGAACACTGAAGCTTTCTTT. Its translation: CASSLARAGLNTEAFF.

This clonotype was found a few times. Germline is not matched at one junction end, which may reflect a read error. The V and J genes are TRBV7-9 and TRBJ2-2; D may be TRBD2 (6 bases). Germline V CDR1 and CDR2: SEHNR, FQNEAQ (reference sequence). The CDR3 length is 15 residues. The CDR3 nucleotides read TGTGCCAGCAACTTAGCGGAAGTGGGGACCGGGGAGCTGTTTTTT. The encoded protein is CASNLAEVGTGELFF.

A remark on this clonotype: This could be a read error, since a much larger clone is one nucleotide away. J is TRBJ1-1 and V is TRBV20-1; unclear D gene. CDR3 length: 12 amino acids. Germline CDR1 is DFQATT and CDR2 is SNEGSKA (reference sequence). The CDR3 nucleotides are TGCAGTGCCCCCCCTCGAAACACTGGAGCTTTCTTT. Translating gives CSAPPRNTGAFF.

This clonotype was counted ten times or more. V usage is TRBV29-1 and J usage is TRBJ1-1; D perhaps matches TRBD1 (5 bases). The germline CDR1 and CDR2 sequences are SQVTM and ANQGSEA. The CDR3 consists of 13 residues. Trimming pared 6 bases from V and 0 bases from J, leaving 11 bases between. The CDR3 reads CSVQAQMNTEAFF. In DNA, the CDR3 is TGCAGCGTACAGGCTCAAATGAACACTGAAGCTTTCTTT.

This clonotype was seen ten or more times. V usage is TRBV20-1 and J usage is TRBJ2-1, with D possibly matching TRBD2 (5 bases). Germline V gene lookup returns CDR1 DFQATT and CDR2 SNEGSKA (reference sequence). Trimming left V 0 bases short and J 9 bases short, with 12 bases between. The CDR3 loop spans 13 amino acids. The DNA of the CDR3 is TGCAGTGCTAGAGATCTAGCCCTTCCTGAGCAGTTCTTC. Its translation is CSARDLALPEQFF.

This clonotype was detected only a few times. The chain combines TRBV5-4 with TRBJ2-3, with TRBD2 as a possible D gene (6 bases). Germline V lookup: CDR1 SGHNT, CDR2 YYREEE (reference sequence). V was pared by 4 bases and J by 3 bases, with 9 bases between. The CDR3 loop spans 13 amino acids. CDR3 sequence reads: CASSGDLTDTQYF. The DNA of the CDR3 is TGTGCCAGCAGCGGGGACTTGACAGATACGCAGTATTTT.

This clonotype was counted at least ten times. The chain employs TRBV13 and TRBJ2-7; TRBD2 aligns across 15 bases. Trimming took 5 bases from V and 3 from J; bases not matched to a gene: 2. The CDR3 runs 15 residues. CDR1 is PRHDT, CDR2 FYEKMQ, per germline (reference sequence). The CDR3 bases are TGTGCCAGCAGCCGGACTAGCGGGAGGGGCTACGAGCAGTACTTC. Protein: CASSRTSGRGYEQYF. The whole variable domain, remainder taken from reference TRBV13 and TRBJ2-7, is AAGVIQSPRHLIKEKRETATLKCYPIPRHDTVYWYQQGPGQDPQFLISFYEKMQSDKGSIPDRFSAQQFSDYHSELNMSSLELGDSALYFCASSRTSGRGYEQYFGPGTRLTVT.

Comments on this clonotype: A much larger clone lies a single base off, so this may be a read error. The gene calls are TRBV5-1 and TRBJ2-5; D is unclear. The CDR3 runs 14 residues. Germline V lookup: CDR1 SGHRS, CDR2 YFSETQ. CDR3 nucleotide sequence: TGCGCCAGCAGCTTGGCATCGTACCAAGAGGCCCAGTACTTC. Translation: CASSLASYQEAQYF.

Ten or more counts support this clonotype. This chain joins TRBV6-2 or TRBV6-3 and TRBJ2-4; 7 bases agree with TRBD2. Per the germline V gene, CDR1 is MNHEY and CDR2 is SVGEGT. The ends lost 2 bases at V and 0 bases at J; junction bases unmatched: 28. The CDR3 has 24 amino acids. CDR3 sequence (DNA): TGTGCCAGCAGTTACGAATGGTCCAGCGGGGCAACTTCGGTCTCCCGTCTAGCCAAAAACATTCAGTACTTC. This encodes CASSYEWSSGATSVSRLAKNIQYF.

This chain joins TRBV5-1 and TRBJ1-4; D remains unclear. Per germline, CDR1 SGHRS and CDR2 YFSETQ. Between the trimmed V and J ends, which lost 1 base and 0 bases, there was a span of 7 bases. This CDR3 is 15 amino acids long. CDR3 in amino acids: CASSLMRATNEKLFF. CDR3 DNA: TGCGCCAGCAGCTTGATGAGGGCAACTAATGAAAAACTGTTTTTT.

Only a few counts were recorded for this clonotype. The rearrangement joins TRBV29-1 to TRBJ2-5, with 8 bases matching TRBD2. The germline V gene encodes CDR1 SQVTM and CDR2 ANQGSEA. The trim removed 8 bases at V and 2 bases at J, leaving 10 bases unmatched. There are 14 residues in the CDR3. The CDR3 nucleotides read TGCAGCAAAACTGGAACTAGCGGACAAGAGACCCAGTACTTC. Amino acids: CSKTGTSGQETQYF.

This clonotype was detected many times. The chain employs TRBV18 and TRBJ2-6; 9 bases agree with TRBD1. Germline V gene data show CDR1 as KGHSH and CDR2 as LQKENI. V was pared by 5 bases and J by 0 bases, with 8 bases of the junction left unmatched. The CDR3 has 18 amino acids. The CDR3 loop reads CASSSTQGASSGANVLTF. The CDR3 region has the DNA TGTGCCAGCTCATCCACACAGGGGGCGAGCTCTGGGGCCAACGTCCTGACTTTC.

This clonotype was seen repeatedly, ten times or more. The chain recombines TRBV5-3 with TRBJ2-1; possibly TRBD2 for D (5 bases). TRBV5-3 is an ORF; its function is uncertain. Trimming shortened V by 4 bases and J by 2 bases, and 16 bases separated the two germline ends. This CDR3 region has 16 residues. CDR3 nucleotide sequence: TGTGCCAGAAGCAACTATGGACGGGAAACCTACAATGAGCAGTTCTTC. Protein product: CARSNYGRETYNEQFF.

There are many counts of this clonotype. The J gene is TRBJ2-1, the V gene TRBV12-3 or TRBV12-4, with D possibly being TRBD1 (6 bases). The germline V and J ends were trimmed by 0 bases and 4 bases, with 13 bases remaining between them. This CDR3 comprises 16 residues. The CDR3 coding sequence is TGTGCCAGCAGTTTAGCCGGGACACCCGGATACAATGAGCAGTTCTTC. It is translated as CASSLAGTPGYNEQFF.

This clonotype has a handful of counts. The chain uses TRBV11-2 and TRBJ2-5, with 11 bases fitting TRBD1. The V segment lost 5 bases and the J segment 1 base; nucleotides outside the gene matches: 3. CDR3 length: 15 amino acids. The germline gives CDR1 SGHAT, CDR2 FQNNGV. CDR3 DNA sequence: TGTGCCAGCAGCCAGGGGACAGGGGGCCAAGAGACCCAGTACTTC. Protein product: CASSQGTGGQETQYF.

This clonotype has ten or more counts. V is TRBV7-8 and J is TRBJ2-1, with 7 bases identical to TRBD2. The V gene's germline CDR1 is SGHVS and CDR2 FQNEAQ. The V gene end was trimmed by 5 bases and the J gene end by 6 bases; junction bases not matched to a gene: 4. CDR3 length: 13 residues. The CDR3 coding sequence is TGTGCCAGCAGCATGGGACTACTCAATGAGCAGTTCTTC. Protein product: CASSMGLLNEQFF.